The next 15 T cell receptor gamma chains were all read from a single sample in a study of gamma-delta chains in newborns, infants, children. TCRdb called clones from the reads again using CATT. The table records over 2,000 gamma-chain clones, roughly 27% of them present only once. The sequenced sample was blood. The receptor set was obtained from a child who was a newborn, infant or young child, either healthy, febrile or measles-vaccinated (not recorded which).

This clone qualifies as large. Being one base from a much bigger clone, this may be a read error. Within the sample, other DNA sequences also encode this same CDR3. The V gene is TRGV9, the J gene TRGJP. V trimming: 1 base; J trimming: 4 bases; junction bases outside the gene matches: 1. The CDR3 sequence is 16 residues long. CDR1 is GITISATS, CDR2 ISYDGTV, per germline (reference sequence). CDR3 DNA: TGTGCCTTGTGGGAGGTCCAAGAGTTGGGCAAAAAAATCAAGGTATTT. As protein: CALWEVQELGKKIKVF.

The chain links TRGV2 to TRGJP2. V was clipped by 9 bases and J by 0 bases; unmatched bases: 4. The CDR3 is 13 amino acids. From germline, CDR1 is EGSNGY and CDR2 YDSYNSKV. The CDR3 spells CATAYSSDWIKTF. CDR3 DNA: TGTGCCACCGCATATAGTAGTGATTGGATCAAGACGTTT.

The CDR3 loop is CALWEVGGQELGKKIKVF. Written as DNA, the CDR3 is TGTGCCTTGTGGGAGGTGGGTGGGCAAGAGTTGGGCAAAAAAATCAAGGTATTT. The chain couples TRGV9 to TRGJP. The CDR3 is 18 amino acids. With V trimmed by 0 bases and J by 0 bases, 2 bases remained unmatched. Germline V gene data show CDR1 as GITISATS and CDR2 as ISYDGTV (reference sequence).

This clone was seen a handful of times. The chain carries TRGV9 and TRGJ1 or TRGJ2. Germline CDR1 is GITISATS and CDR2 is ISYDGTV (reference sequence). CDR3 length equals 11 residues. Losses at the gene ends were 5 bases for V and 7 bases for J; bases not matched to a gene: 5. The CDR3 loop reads CALWADYKKLF. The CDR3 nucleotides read TGTGCCTTGTGGGCGGACTATAAGAAACTCTTT.

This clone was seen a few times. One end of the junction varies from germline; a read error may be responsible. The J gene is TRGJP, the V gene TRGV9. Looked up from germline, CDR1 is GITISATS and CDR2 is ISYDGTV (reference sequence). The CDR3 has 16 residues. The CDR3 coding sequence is TGTGCCTCGTGGGAGAATCAAGAGTTGGGCAAAAAAATCAAGGTATTT. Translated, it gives CASWENQELGKKIKVF.

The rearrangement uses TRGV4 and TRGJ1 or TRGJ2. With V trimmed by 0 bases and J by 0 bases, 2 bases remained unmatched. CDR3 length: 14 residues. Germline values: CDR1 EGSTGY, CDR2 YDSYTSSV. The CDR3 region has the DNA TGTGCCACCTGGGATGGGATGAATTATTATAAGAAACTCTTT. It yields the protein CATWDGMNYYKKLF.

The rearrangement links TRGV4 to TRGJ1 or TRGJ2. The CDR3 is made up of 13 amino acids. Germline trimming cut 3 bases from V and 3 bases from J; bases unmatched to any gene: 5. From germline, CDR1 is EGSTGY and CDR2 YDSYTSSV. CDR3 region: CATWDSTYYKKLF. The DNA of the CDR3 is TGTGCCACCTGGGATTCCACTTATTATAAGAAACTCTTT.

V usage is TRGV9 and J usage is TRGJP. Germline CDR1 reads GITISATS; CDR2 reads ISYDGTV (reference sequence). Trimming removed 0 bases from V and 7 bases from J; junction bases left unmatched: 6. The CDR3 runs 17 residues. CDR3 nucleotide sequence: TGTGCCTTGTGGGAGGTGCATTGGGAGTTGGGCAAAAAAATCAAGGTATTT. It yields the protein CALWEVHWELGKKIKVF.

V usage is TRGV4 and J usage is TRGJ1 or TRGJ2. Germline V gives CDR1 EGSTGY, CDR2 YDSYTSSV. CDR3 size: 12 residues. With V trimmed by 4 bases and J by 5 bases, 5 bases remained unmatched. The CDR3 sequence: CATWESDYKKLF. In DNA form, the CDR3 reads TGTGCCACCTGGGAGTCGGATTATAAGAAACTCTTT.

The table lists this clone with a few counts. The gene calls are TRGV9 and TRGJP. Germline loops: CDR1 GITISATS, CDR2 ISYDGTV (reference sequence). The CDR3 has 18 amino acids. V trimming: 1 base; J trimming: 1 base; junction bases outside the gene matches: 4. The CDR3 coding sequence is TGTGCCTTGTGGGAGGTATTCGGGCAAGAGTTGGGCAAAAAAATCAAGGTATTT. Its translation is CALWEVFGQELGKKIKVF.

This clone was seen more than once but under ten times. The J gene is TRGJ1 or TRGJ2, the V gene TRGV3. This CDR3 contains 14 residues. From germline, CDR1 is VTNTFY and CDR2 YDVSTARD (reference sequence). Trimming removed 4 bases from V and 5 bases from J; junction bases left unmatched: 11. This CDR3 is CATWEAVSHYKKLF. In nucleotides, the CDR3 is TGTGCCACCTGGGAAGCGGTTTCTCATTATAAGAAACTCTTT.

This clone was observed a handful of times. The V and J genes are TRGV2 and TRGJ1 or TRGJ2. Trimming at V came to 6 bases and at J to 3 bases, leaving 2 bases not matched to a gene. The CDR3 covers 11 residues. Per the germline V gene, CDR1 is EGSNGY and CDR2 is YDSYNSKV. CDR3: CATWRYYKKLF. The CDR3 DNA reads TGTGCCACCTGGCGTTATTATAAGAAACTCTTT.

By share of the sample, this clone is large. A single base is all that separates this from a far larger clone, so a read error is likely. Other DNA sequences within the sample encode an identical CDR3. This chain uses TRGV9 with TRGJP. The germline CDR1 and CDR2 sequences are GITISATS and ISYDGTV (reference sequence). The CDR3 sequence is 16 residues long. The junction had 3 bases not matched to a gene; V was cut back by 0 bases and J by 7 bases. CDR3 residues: CALWEVHELGKKIKVF. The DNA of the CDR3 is TGTGCCTTGTGGGAGGTGCATGAGTTGGGCAAAAAAATCAAGGTATTT.

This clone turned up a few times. CDR3 DNA: TGTGCCTTGTGGGAGGTGGAGCCTTATTTGTATAAGAAACTCTTT. This codes for CALWEVEPYLYKKLF. The gene calls are TRGV9 and TRGJ1 or TRGJ2. V gave up 0 bases and J gave up 7 bases; unmatched junction bases: 12. There are 15 residues in the CDR3. Germline V lookup: CDR1 GITISATS, CDR2 ISYDGTV (reference sequence).

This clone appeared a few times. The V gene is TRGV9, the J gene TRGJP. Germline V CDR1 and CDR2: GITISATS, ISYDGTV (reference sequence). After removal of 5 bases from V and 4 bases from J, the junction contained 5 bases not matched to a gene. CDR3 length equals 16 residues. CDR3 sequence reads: CALWVDQELGKKIKVF. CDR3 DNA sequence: TGTGCCTTGTGGGTCGACCAAGAGTTGGGCAAAAAAATCAAGGTATTT.